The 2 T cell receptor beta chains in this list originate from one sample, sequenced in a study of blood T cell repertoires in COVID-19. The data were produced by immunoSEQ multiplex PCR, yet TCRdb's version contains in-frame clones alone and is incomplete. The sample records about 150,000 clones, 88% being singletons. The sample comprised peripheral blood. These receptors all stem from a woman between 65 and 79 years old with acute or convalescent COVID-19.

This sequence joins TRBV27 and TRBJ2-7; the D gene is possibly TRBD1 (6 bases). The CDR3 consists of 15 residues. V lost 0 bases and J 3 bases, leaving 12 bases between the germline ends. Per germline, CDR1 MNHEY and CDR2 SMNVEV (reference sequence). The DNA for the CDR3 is TGTGCCAGCAGTTTATCGATGAACAGGGACTACGAGCAGTACTTC. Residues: CASSLSMNRDYEQYF.

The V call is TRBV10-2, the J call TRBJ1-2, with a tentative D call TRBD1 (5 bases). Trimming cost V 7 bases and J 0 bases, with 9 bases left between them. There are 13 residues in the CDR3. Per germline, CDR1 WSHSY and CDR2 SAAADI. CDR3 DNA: TGCGCCAGCAACGGGGGGTCTAACTATGGCTACACCTTC. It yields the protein CASNGGSNYGYTF.